Listed here is a single T cell receptor (beta chain). Libraries were prepared by immunoSEQ multiplex PCR; TCRdb keeps only in-frame clonotypes and omits some of them. Of hundreds of thousands of clones listed, around 89% are singletons. This sample is drawn from a study of blood T cell repertoires in COVID-19. The germline V gene has CDR1 SNHLY and CDR2 FYNNEI. The trim removed 3 bases at V and 5 bases at J, leaving 0 bases unmatched. This CDR3 spans 13 amino acids. The specimen sequenced was peripheral blood. The rearrangement joins TRBV2 to TRBJ2-5; 10 nucleotides agree with TRBD2. The receptor's source is a woman aged 25-40 years with acute or convalescent COVID-19. In DNA form, the CDR3 reads TGTGCCAGCAGTGAGACTAGCGGGGAGACCCAGTACTTC. This codes for CASSETSGETQYF.